These T cell receptor beta chains were read from a single sample in a study of OX40 agonist ivuxolimab in advanced cancers. Profiling relied on immunoSEQ multiplex PCR, and the TCRdb table lists in-frame clones only, not all of them. The repertoire holds some 86,000 clones, with around 94% as singletons. Sequenced here: CD4+ or CD8+ T cells sorted from blood, sampled in a trial of the OX40 agonist ivuxolimab. These TCRs come from an adult with an advanced solid tumor such as melanoma, head and neck, liver or kidney cancer. Both conserved end residues are part of each CDR3. The order of the fields is clone size, V gene, D gene, J gene, CDR3 DNA, CDR3 protein. D genes are given only for firm matches. Some rows mark clone size as missing; the rest say once, few, many or name a class of expanded clone.

NA	TRBV5-4	NA	TRBJ2-3	TGTGCCAGCAGCGAAGGGACTGCAAGCACAGATACGCAGTATTTT	CASSEGTASTDTQYF
NA	TRBV28	NA	TRBJ2-1	TGTGCCAGCAGTTTTCGGGGCCCCTACAATGAGCAGTTCTTC	CASSFRGPYNEQFF
NA	TRBV9	NA	TRBJ2-7	TGTGCCAGCAGCGCACCTAGCTCCTACGAGCAGTACTTC	CASSAPSSYEQYF
once	TRBV5-4	TRBD1	TRBJ2-3	TGTGCCAGCGCTCCCCACCCTACAGGGGGTGGTACAGATACGCAGTATTTT	CASAPHPTGGGTDTQYF
NA	TRBV6-6	TRBD2	TRBJ2-1	TGTGCCAGCAGGTCAGGACTAGGCTCCTACAATGAGCAGTTCTTC	CASRSGLGSYNEQFF
NA	TRBV27	NA	TRBJ2-3	TGTGCCAGCAGTTCAATTGGGACGGGGGCAGATACGCAGTATTTT	CASSSIGTGADTQYF
NA	TRBV14	NA	TRBJ2-3	TGTGCCAGCAGCCAAGAGGACTTCGGGGGAGCAGATACGCAGTATTTT	CASSQEDFGGADTQYF
NA	TRBV6-1	NA	TRBJ1-6	TGTGCCAGCAGTCCGGATTCACCCCTCCACTTT	CASSPDSPLHF
NA	TRBV29-1	TRBD2	TRBJ2-1	TGCAGCGTACTAGCGGGAACTTACAATGAGCAGTTCTTC	CSVLAGTYNEQFF
NA	TRBV13	NA	TRBJ2-7	TGTGCCAGCAGCTTAGTGGGGGCTTTCTACGAGCAGTACTTC	CASSLVGAFYEQYF
once	TRBV4-2	NA	TRBJ2-7	TGTGCCAGCAGCCACCTGGGACGAAACGAGCAGTACTTC	CASSHLGRNEQYF
NA	TRBV13	NA	TRBJ1-3	TGTGCCAGCAGCTTAGCCGGGGAAAGTAACACCATATATTTT	CASSLAGESNTIYF
NA	TRBV7-6	NA	TRBJ1-1	TGTGCCAGCAGCCACGTCGGGGTCACTGAAGCTTTCTTT	CASSHVGVTEAFF
NA	TRBV14	NA	TRBJ1-2	TGTGCCAGCAGCCAAGACTTCCTTAACTATGGCTACACCTTC	CASSQDFLNYGYTF
NA	TRBV7-2	TRBD1	TRBJ1-2	TGTGCCAGCACCTTCCCCCGACAGGGAGCTAACTATGGCTACACCTTC	CASTFPRQGANYGYTF
NA	TRBV9	TRBD2	TRBJ2-3	TGTGCCAGCAGCGTAGCGGCGGGAGGAGGCGATACGCAGTATTTT	CASSVAAGGGDTQYF
NA	TRBV27	NA	TRBJ2-7	TGTGCCAGCAGTTTACAGGGTTGGGGAGCCTACGAGCAGTACTTC	CASSLQGWGAYEQYF
NA	TRBV7-9	NA	TRBJ1-1	TGTGCCAGCTGGTCATCGGGTGGAATGAACACTGAAGCTTTCTTT	CASWSSGGMNTEAFF
NA	TRBV19	NA	TRBJ2-2	TGTGCCAGTAGTATGTCCTTTCCCGGGGAGCTGTTTTTT	CASSMSFPGELFF